The 13 T cell receptor beta chains below were found in one sample sequenced in a study of shared clonotypes between healthy human individuals. Using immunoSEQ multiplex PCR, the repertoire was profiled, and TCRdb retains in-frame clones only, with some absent. The data hold approximately 740,000 clones, with under 80% observed a single time. Sequencing was done on a sample of memory CD4+ T cells sorted from blood. Subset given: CD45RA-negative fraction. The origin of the receptors is a woman in her twenties or thirties in good health.

In its sample, this clone was seen once. J is TRBJ2-1 and V is TRBV6-5; TRBD2 matches at 10 bases. Trimming at V came to 2 bases and at J to 8 bases, leaving 6 bases not matched to a gene. Germline V gene sequence: CDR1 MNHEY, CDR2 SVGAGI. This CDR3 has 15 residues. In DNA, the CDR3 is TGTGCCAGCAGTTACAGGCCTAGCGGGAGCGATGAGCAGTTCTTC. Translated, it gives CASSYRPSGSDEQFF.

The J gene is TRBJ2-3, the V gene TRBV5-1; a possible D gene is TRBD2 (5 bases). Germline V CDR1 and CDR2: SGHRS, YFSETQ. Trimming cost V 5 bases and J 4 bases, with 8 bases left between them. CDR3 length equals 12 residues. The CDR3 region has the DNA TGCGCCAGCAGGGTACTAGCAGATACGCAGTATTTT. Its protein product is CASRVLADTQYF.

As for this clone: The sample holds other DNA sequences that translate to the same CDR3. The gene calls are TRBV11-2 and TRBJ2-5; no reliable D call. V lost 1 base and J 2 bases, leaving 5 bases between the germline ends. The CDR3 loop spans 13 amino acids. Looked up from germline, CDR1 is SGHAT and CDR2 is FQNNGV. CDR3 coding DNA: TGTGCCAGCAGCTTAGCGGATCAAGAGACCCAGTACTTC. Amino acids: CASSLADQETQYF.

The rearrangement joins TRBV6-5 to TRBJ2-5; tentative D call: TRBD2 (5 bases). V gave up 3 bases and J gave up 0 bases, with 8 bases separating them. This CDR3 contains 14 residues. The germline CDR1 and CDR2 sequences are MNHEY and SVGAGI. DNA of the CDR3: TGTGCCAGCAGTTATCGAGGGAACCAAGAGACCCAGTACTTC. This sequence encodes CASSYRGNQETQYF.

In nucleotides, the CDR3 is TGCGCCAGCAGCCCATACGGTACCCAAGAGACCCAGTACTTC. Translation: CASSPYGTQETQYF. This sequence joins TRBV5-1 and TRBJ2-5, with D unclear. The CDR3 has 14 residues. V dropped 4 bases and J dropped 1 base, with 11 bases sitting between them. Per the germline V gene, CDR1 is SGHRS and CDR2 is YFSETQ.

This clone has only a few counts. The identical CDR3 is also encoded by other nucleotide sequences in the sample. The chain carries TRBV5-1 and TRBJ2-2, with 7 bases aligning to TRBD1. Germline V lookup: CDR1 SGHRS, CDR2 YFSETQ. The CDR3 is 14 residues long. J was trimmed by 1 base and V by 6 bases; bases with no gene match: 3. CDR3 DNA sequence: TGCGCCAGCATTGGGACAGAGAACACCGGGGAGCTGTTTTTT. Its protein is CASIGTENTGELFF.

The V gene is TRBV2, the J gene TRBJ1-2; 12 bases are shared with TRBD1. Germline V lookup: CDR1 SNHLY, CDR2 FYNNEI. V dropped 5 bases and J dropped 5; count of bases not matched to a gene: 6. The CDR3 totals 15 residues. CDR3 loop: CASSWGQGAGYGYTF. Here the CDR3 DNA reads TGTGCCAGCAGTTGGGGACAGGGGGCAGGGTATGGCTACACCTTC.

This clone was recorded at least ten times. The same CDR3 can be traced to other DNA sequences in this sample. The V and J genes are TRBV20-1 and TRBJ2-7; no reliable D call. CDR3 length: 11 amino acids. The germline V gene encodes CDR1 DFQATT and CDR2 SNEGSKA (reference sequence). Trimming removed 3 bases at V and 2 bases at J, with 5 bases between. The CDR3 DNA reads TGCAGTGCTAGCGCTACCTACGAGCAGTACTTC. Its translation: CSASATYEQYF.

This chain links TRBV28 with TRBJ1-5; D gene unclear. This CDR3 spans 14 amino acids. Deletions cut 5 bases from V and 7 bases from J, with 15 bases between. The germline V gene encodes CDR1 MDHEN and CDR2 SYDVKM. As DNA, the CDR3 is TGTGCCAGCAGTCCTCAGGCCTCGGGGCAGCCCCAGCATTTT. Its protein is CASSPQASGQPQHF.

V gene TRBV5-1 combines with J gene TRBJ2-3; D remains ambiguous. From germline, CDR1 is SGHRS and CDR2 YFSETQ. CDR3 length: 13 amino acids. V lost 1 base to trimming and J lost 2 bases, with 5 bases between them. CDR3 sequence: CASSLPHTDTQYF. The CDR3 DNA is TGCGCCAGCAGCTTGCCTCACACAGATACGCAGTATTTT.

Details on this clone: The same CDR3 can be traced to other DNA sequences in this sample. The chain joins TRBV6-5 to TRBJ2-3, with 8 nucleotides matching TRBD2. The CDR3 is made up of 12 amino acids. Trimming cost V 6 bases and J 9 bases; bases outside gene matches: 5. Per germline, CDR1 MNHEY and CDR2 SVGAGI. The CDR3, as DNA: TGTGCCAGCAGCCACGGGGGGGGGACGCAGTATTTT. The encoded protein is CASSHGGGTQYF.

This clone was seen a few times. The chain links TRBV5-8 to TRBJ1-5; D remains ambiguous. The CDR3 is made up of 13 amino acids. Trimming shortened V by 1 base and J by 0 bases, and 2 bases separated the two germline ends. The germline V gene encodes CDR1 SGHTS and CDR2 YDEGEE. The CDR3 sequence: CASSLLSNQPQHF. CDR3 sequence (DNA): TGTGCCAGCAGCTTGCTTAGCAATCAGCCCCAGCATTTT.

The rearrangement links TRBV27 to TRBJ1-3; no reliable D call. The CDR3 loop spans 15 amino acids. The V gene's germline CDR1 is MNHEY and CDR2 SMNVEV (reference sequence). V shed 0 bases and J shed 0 bases, with 6 bases lying between them. The CDR3 DNA reads TGTGCCAGCAGTTTATCGGGAGTCTCTGGAAACACCATATATTTT. This codes for CASSLSGVSGNTIYF.